This T cell receptor (beta chain) was documented in a study of T-cell memory formation after mild COVID-19 (dated by TCRdb to the early 2020s). A note on the overall study: TCR sequence clusters from the two donors were largely donor specific. In two donors, T-cell clones that expanded and contracted after mild COVID-19 were followed by sequencing TCRalpha and TCRbeta repertoires longitudinally. Two young, previously healthy adult volunteers made up the cohort, one male and one female. Beyond this particular receptor, the publication reports: Clones that contracted from day 15 to 85 showed balanced CD4/CD8 phenotypes, whereas a second wave of clones that expanded from day 15 to 37 leaned towards CD4+. Only a couple of mild cases were covered in the study, and larger cohorts including severe cases with pre-infection samples were considered necessary. The detection of some responding clones in pre-infection memory suggests that pre-existing cross-reactive memory T cells joined the SARS-CoV-2 response. Whether the second-wave clones peaking on day 37 were SARS-CoV-2 specific was not confirmed. Contracting CD4+ clones were located mainly in the CM and EM memory subsets, whereas CD8+ clones were found to be enriched in EMRA.

This clonotype turned up a few times. Its binding antigen is unknown. No clone much larger than this one lies a single base away; base qualities are absent. PBMCs were isolated by Ficoll-Paque density gradient centrifugation. V gives up 5 bases and J gives up 1 base, and the segment between their germline ends measures 11 bases. CDR1 and CDR2 were assigned from the germline V gene (reference sequence) as SEHNR and FQNEAQ. From the cysteine through the phenylalanine, the CDR3 covers 14 amino acids. Only the CDR3 DNA is retained, 42 bases long and in frame from the first base. These reads were obtained on an Illumina NovaSeq 6000. TCRalpha and TCRbeta cDNA libraries were constructed by 5'RACE with constant-segment primers, with sample barcodes and unique molecular identifiers being introduced. RNA was extracted from every sample with Trizol reagent. Libraries were amplified in two PCR steps, with a second sample barcode and Illumina TruSeq adapters added in the second step. Libraries were sequenced on an Illumina NovaSeq with 2 x 150 bp paired-end reads. From the authors' description of their analysis: With migec v1.2.7, reads were demultiplexed and then collapsed into UMI-guided consensus sequences. Using mixcr v2.1.11, the UMI consensuses were aligned to TRA and TRB V and J templates and assembled into clonotypes. Clonotypes were classified as expanded or contracted when called significant by both edgeR and NoisET, with noise models trained on biological replicates. edgeR calls used a false discovery rate-adjusted p below 0.01 and a log2 fold-change threshold of 1. As an exploratory analysis of dynamics, PCA with hierarchical clustering was applied to max-normalized trajectories of the 1000 most abundant clonotypes. Separately sequenced CD4+ and CD8+ repertoires were used to assign the CD4 or CD8 phenotype of responding clones. The raw public reads went through TCRdb reprocessing: fastp at Q25, MiXCR clone calling, in-frame beta chains kept. Identical CDR3 proteins give one entry, which carries the most common genes and DNA. TCRdb assigned the V and J calls; the authors' analysis was not used. Recorded for this sample are hundreds of thousands of distinct CDR3 sequences; 15% to 20% of them occurred a single time. The ten largest clones represent roughly 25% of the sample.

The source of this sequence is a man between 18 and 29 years old who had mild COVID-19 (a few samples of this study predate the infection). The sample titles of this study are shuffled in the database, so cell type and time point are left out; the donor was told from shared clones. The chain uses TRBV7-9 and TRBJ1-1, with no reliable assignment of the D segment. Sequencing was carried out using PBMCs or a T cell subset sorted from them (not recorded which). The CDR3 sequence is CASSPDRWNTEAFF. The base sequence is TGTGCCAGCAGCCCTGACCGATGGAACACTGAAGCTTTCTTT.